A single T cell receptor beta chain is shown here with its context. Its antigen remains unknown. The PCR contained 60 Vbeta and 13 Jbeta primers. Sequencing used immunoSEQ multiplex PCR; TCRdb keeps in-frame clones, though not all of them. Of 200,000 to 250,000 clones in the sample, about 80% were seen once. This specimen comes from a study of cytomegalovirus exposure and HLA in healthy donors. Study-level results: In a later analysis, TCR association rates varied by HLA locus: DRB1 most, HLA-C fewest. Information on immune exposure was restricted to one variable (CMV serostatus).

This CDR3 is built from 15 residues. Looked up from germline, CDR1 is MDHEN and CDR2 is SYDVKM. V shed 4 bases, J shed 6 bases, and the junction held 7 bases outside the gene matches. Sequencing was carried out using PBMCs. The genes are TRBV28 and TRBJ2-1, with 9 bases lining up with TRBD2. The receptor was isolated from a woman in her forties in good health and CMV-seropositive. Here the CDR3 DNA reads TGTGCCAGCAGTTCGTCGGCTAGCGGGACCAATGAGCAGTTCTTC. Residues: CASSSSASGTNEQFF.